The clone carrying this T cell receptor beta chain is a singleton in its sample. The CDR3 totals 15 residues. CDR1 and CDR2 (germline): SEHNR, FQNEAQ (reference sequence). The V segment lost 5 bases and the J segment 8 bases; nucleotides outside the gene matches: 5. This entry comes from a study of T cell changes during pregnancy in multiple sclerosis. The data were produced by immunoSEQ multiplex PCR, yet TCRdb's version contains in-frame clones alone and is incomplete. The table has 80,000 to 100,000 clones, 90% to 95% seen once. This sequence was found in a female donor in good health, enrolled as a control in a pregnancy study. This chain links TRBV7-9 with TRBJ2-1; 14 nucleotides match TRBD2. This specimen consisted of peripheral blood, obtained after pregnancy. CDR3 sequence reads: CASSPGLAGGDEQFF. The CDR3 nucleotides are TGTGCCAGCAGCCCCGGACTAGCGGGGGGAGATGAGCAGTTCTTC.